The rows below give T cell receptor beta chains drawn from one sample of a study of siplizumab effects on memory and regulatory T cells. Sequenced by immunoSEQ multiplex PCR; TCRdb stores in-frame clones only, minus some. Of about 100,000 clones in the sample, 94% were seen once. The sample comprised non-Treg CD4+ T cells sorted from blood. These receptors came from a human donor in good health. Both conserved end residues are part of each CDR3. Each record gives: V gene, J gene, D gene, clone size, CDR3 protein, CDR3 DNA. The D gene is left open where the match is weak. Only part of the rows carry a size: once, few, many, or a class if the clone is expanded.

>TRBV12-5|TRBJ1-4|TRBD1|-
CASGSVGQGATNEKLFF
TGTGCTAGTGGTTCCGTGGGACAGGGTGCAACTAATGAAAAACTGTTTTTT
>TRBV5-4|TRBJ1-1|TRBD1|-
CASSLGAGTGGWDIAFF
TGTGCCAGCAGCTTGGGGGCCGGGACAGGGGGTTGGGATATAGCTTTCTTT
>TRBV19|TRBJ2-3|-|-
CASSITLPDTQYF
TGTGCCAGTAGTATCACTCTCCCAGATACGCAGTATTTT
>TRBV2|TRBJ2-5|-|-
CASRGPGIEETQYF
TGTGCCAGCAGGGGCCCGGGGATCGAAGAGACCCAGTACTTC
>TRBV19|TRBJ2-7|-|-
CASSVGVAIHEQYF
TGTGCCAGTAGTGTCGGGGTAGCGATCCACGAGCAGTACTTC
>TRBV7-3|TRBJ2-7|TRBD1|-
CASSLTRGSEQYF
TGTGCCAGCAGCTTAACCAGGGGGTCCGAGCAGTACTTC
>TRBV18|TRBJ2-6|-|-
CASSPYQPYSGANVLTF
TGTGCCAGCTCACCCTACCAGCCTTACTCTGGGGCCAACGTCCTGACTTTC
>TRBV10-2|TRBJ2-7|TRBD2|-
CASSAEAGGPYEQYF
TGCGCCAGCAGTGCGGAGGCGGGAGGGCCGTACGAGCAGTACTTC
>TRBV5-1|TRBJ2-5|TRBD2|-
CASSLELAEETQYF
TGCGCCAGCAGCTTGGAGCTAGCGGAAGAGACCCAGTACTTC
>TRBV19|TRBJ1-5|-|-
CASSIPGKSRYSNQPQHF
TGTGCCAGTAGTATCCCTGGCAAATCTAGATATAGCAATCAGCCCCAGCATTTT
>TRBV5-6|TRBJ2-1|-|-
CASILYNEQFF
TGTGCCAGCATCCTTTACAATGAGCAGTTCTTC
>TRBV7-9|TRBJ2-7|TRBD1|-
CASSSADRGSYEQYF
TGTGCCAGCAGCTCCGCCGACAGGGGCTCCTACGAGCAGTACTTC
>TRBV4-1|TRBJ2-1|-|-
CASSQVVVAWLGEQFF
TGCGCCAGCAGCCAAGTTGTGGTAGCTTGGTTAGGTGAGCAGTTCTTC
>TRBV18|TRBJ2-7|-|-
CASSRGGGLVSEQYF
TGTGCCAGCTCACGTGGGGGAGGATTGGTCTCCGAGCAGTACTTC
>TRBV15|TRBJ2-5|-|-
CATSRDPATAETQYF
TGTGCCACCAGCAGAGATCCGGCAACAGCAGAGACCCAGTACTTC
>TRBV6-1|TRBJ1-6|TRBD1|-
CASSDGTGGSGSPLHF
TGTGCCAGCAGTGACGGGACAGGGGGCTCGGGCTCACCCCTCCACTTT
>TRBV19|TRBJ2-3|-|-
CASSPRGTSSDTQYF
TGTGCCAGTAGTCCCCGAGGGACCTCATCAGATACGCAGTATTTT
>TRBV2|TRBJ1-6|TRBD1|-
CASRRRQGNYSPLHF
TGTGCCAGCAGGAGGCGACAGGGCAATTATTCACCCCTCCACTTT
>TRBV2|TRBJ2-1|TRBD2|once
CASSDPGLDKNEQFF
TGTGCCAGCAGTGATCCGGGACTAGATAAGAATGAGCAGTTCTTC
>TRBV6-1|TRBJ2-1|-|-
CASSDHLTGTYNEQFF
TGTGCCAGCAGTGACCATTTGACAGGTACCTACAATGAGCAGTTCTTC
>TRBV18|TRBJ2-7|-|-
CASSPQVSGVDEQYF
TGTGCCAGCTCACCGCAGGTGTCCGGTGTGGATGAGCAGTACTTC
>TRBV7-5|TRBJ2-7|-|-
CARSLRKCGGGAYEQYF
TGTGCCAGAAGCTTAAGGAAGTGCGGAGGGGGAGCCTACGAGCAGTACTTC
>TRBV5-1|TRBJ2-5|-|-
CASSLSAEQETQYF
TGCGCCAGCAGCTTGTCGGCAGAGCAAGAGACCCAGTACTTC
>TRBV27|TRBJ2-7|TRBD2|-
CASSFLRLAGTPSSYEQYF
TGTGCCAGCAGTTTCCTCAGGCTAGCGGGTACACCTAGCTCCTACGAGCAGTACTTC
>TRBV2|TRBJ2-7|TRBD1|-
CASGDRGLYEQYF
TGTGCCAGCGGTGACAGGGGGCTCTACGAGCAGTACTTC
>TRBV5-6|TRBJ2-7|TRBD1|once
CASSLATGVHEQYF
TGTGCCAGCAGCTTGGCTACAGGGGTCCACGAGCAGTACTTC
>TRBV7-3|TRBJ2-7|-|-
CASSFSIGSSYEQYF
TGTGCCAGCAGCTTTAGTATAGGGTCGAGCTACGAGCAGTACTTC
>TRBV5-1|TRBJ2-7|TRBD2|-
CASSSTSGTGGLEQYF
TGCGCCAGCAGTTCAACATCTGGTACGGGGGGTCTCGAGCAGTACTTC
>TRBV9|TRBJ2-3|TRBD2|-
CASSPRLAGERQYF
TGTGCCAGCAGCCCCCGACTAGCGGGAGAGCGGCAGTATTTT
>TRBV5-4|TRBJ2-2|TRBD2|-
CASSLGPTGTSVNTGELFF
TGTGCCAGCAGCTTGGGCCCCACCGGGACTAGCGTTAACACCGGGGAGCTGTTTTTT
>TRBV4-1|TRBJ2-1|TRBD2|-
CASSQERGEAYNEQFF
TGCGCCAGCAGCCAAGAGCGGGGGGAGGCCTACAATGAGCAGTTCTTC
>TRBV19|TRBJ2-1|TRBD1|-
CASSIDRDREEFF
TGTGCCAGTAGTATAGATCGGGACAGGGAGGAGTTCTTC
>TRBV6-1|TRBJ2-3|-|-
CASSGLSSTDTQYF
TGTGCCAGCAGTGGACTTTCTAGCACAGATACGCAGTATTTT
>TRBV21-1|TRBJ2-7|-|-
CASSKGDRVGCPSYEQYF
TGTGCCAGCAGCAAAGGAGACAGGGTTGGATGCCCCTCCTACGAGCAGTACTTC
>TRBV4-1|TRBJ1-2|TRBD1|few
CASSRDRGPGYGYTF
TGCGCCAGCAGCCGAGACAGGGGGCCAGGCTATGGCTACACCTTC
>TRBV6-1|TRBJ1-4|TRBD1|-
CASSETGGLKVEKLFF
TGTGCCAGCAGTGAAACAGGGGGCCTTAAGGTTGAAAAACTGTTTTTT
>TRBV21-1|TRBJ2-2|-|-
CASSNRLAVTGELFF
TGTGCCAGCAGCAACCGGCTAGCGGTCACCGGGGAGCTGTTTTTT
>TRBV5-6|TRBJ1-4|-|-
CASSSRSGGAGEKLFF
TGTGCCAGCAGCTCGCGGTCGGGGGGCGCGGGTGAAAAACTGTTTTTT
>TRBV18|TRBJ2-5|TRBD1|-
CASSPGQGLRETQYF
TGTGCCAGCTCACCAGGACAGGGACTTAGGGAGACCCAGTACTTC
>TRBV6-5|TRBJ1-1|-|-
CASSPRGSNTEAFF
TGTGCCAGCAGCCCCCGAGGCTCGAACACTGAAGCTTTCTTT
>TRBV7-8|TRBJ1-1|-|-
CASSKGRTVQNTEAFF
TGTGCCAGCAGCAAAGGACGGACGGTACAGAACACTGAAGCTTTCTTT
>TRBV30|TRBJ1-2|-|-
CAWSMGSHGYTF
TGTGCCTGGAGTATGGGGTCTCATGGCTACACCTTC
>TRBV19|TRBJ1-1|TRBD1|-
CASSIGRRTGETEAFF
TGTGCCAGTAGTATAGGGCGTAGGACAGGGGAAACTGAAGCTTTCTTT
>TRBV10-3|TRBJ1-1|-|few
CATGRELNTEAFF
TGTGCCACCGGCCGGGAGTTGAACACTGAAGCTTTCTTT
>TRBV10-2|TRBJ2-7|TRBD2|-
CASVGLAGGEQYF
TGCGCCAGCGTTGGCCTAGCGGGAGGTGAGCAGTACTTC
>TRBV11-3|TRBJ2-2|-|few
CASSRTTGELFF
TGTGCCAGCAGCCGGACGACCGGGGAGCTGTTTTTT
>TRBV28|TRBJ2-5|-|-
CASSLWGRQETQYF
TGTGCCAGCAGTTTATGGGGCAGACAAGAGACCCAGTACTTC
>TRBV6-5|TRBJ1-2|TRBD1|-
CASSKLDREGGYTF
TGTGCCAGCAGTAAACTGGACAGGGAGGGTGGCTACACCTTC
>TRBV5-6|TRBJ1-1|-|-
CASSPTGTVNTEAFF
TGTGCCAGCAGCCCTACCGGGACTGTGAACACTGAAGCTTTCTTT
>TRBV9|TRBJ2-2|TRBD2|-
CASSSNRATSGRALSGELFF
TGTGCCAGCAGCTCCAACAGAGCGACTAGCGGGAGGGCTCTCAGCGGGGAGCTGTTTTTT
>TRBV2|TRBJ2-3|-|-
CASTKWTGATDTQYF
TGTGCCAGCACAAAGTGGACCGGAGCCACAGATACGCAGTATTTT
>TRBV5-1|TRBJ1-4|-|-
CASSLEREANEKLFF
TGCGCCAGCAGCTTGGAACGCGAGGCTAATGAAAAACTGTTTTTT
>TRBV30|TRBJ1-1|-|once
CAWSVHGTGTSTEAFF
TGTGCCTGGAGTGTACATGGAACCGGAACGAGTACTGAAGCTTTCTTT
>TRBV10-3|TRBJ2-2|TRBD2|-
CAISVRLAGEHGELFF
TGTGCCATCAGTGTACGGCTAGCGGGAGAACACGGGGAGCTGTTTTTT
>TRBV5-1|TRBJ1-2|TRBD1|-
CASSLGQGTHGYTF
TGCGCCAGCAGCTTGGGACAGGGAACCCATGGCTACACCTTC
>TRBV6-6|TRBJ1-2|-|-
CASFGVQGYTF
TGTGCCAGCTTTGGTGTACAAGGCTACACCTTC
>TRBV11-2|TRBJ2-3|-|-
CASSLIGSTDTQYF
TGTGCCAGCAGCTTAATCGGGAGCACAGATACGCAGTATTTT
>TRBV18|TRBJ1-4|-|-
CASSQQDRGLFF
TGTGCCAGCTCACAACAGGACAGAGGACTGTTTTTT